The clone carrying this T cell receptor beta chain was counted between two and nine times. A TCRbeta library incorporating unique molecular identifiers was prepared. TCRdb recomputed calls from the PCR reads with MiXCR, one row per CDR3 protein. The table records about 360,000 distinct CDR3 sequences, 10% to 15% of them present only once. The data derive from a study of T-cell reconstitution after alpha-beta-depleted transplantation in children. V lost 3 bases and J lost 8, with 13 bases in between. CDR3 length equals 14 residues. From germline, CDR1 is SEHNR and CDR2 FQNEAQ (reference sequence). The chain combines TRBV7-9 with TRBJ1-4, with a tentative D call TRBD1 (5 bases). This receptor was identified in a human donor who donated a stem cell graft to a child with Fanconi anemia. The source was PBMCs, collected from the stem cell graft. The CDR3 loop is CASSFLREDEKLFF. CDR3 nucleotides: TGTGCCAGCAGCTTCCTCAGGGAGGACGAAAAACTGTTTTTT.